A selection of T cell receptor beta chains follows, all from one sample in a study of blood T cells in healthy people across ages. MiXCR was run by TCRdb on the 5' RACE reads, yielding one entry per CDR3 protein. Of more than 800,000 distinct CDR3 sequences listed, more than 25% are singletons. Input material: blood. These receptor sequences come from a woman of 80 years or more in good health. The CDR3 runs from the conserved cysteine through the conserved F or W. A D gene is named only where the DNA matches it firmly. Only part of the rows carry a size: once, few, many, or a class if the clone is expanded.

CDR3	DNA	J	size	D	V
CASRDTGYEQFF	TGTGCCAGCAGGGATACAGGGTATGAGCAGTTCTTC	TRBJ2-1	many	-	TRBV2
CASSSSPGQGSSDTQYF	TGTGCCAGCAGTTCCTCCCCCGGACAGGGGTCATCAGATACGCAGTATTTT	TRBJ2-3	-	TRBD1	TRBV6-6
CATSANKGDRGTGYTF	TGTGCCACCAGTGCCAACAAGGGGGACAGGGGGACCGGCTACACCTTC	TRBJ1-2	many	TRBD1	TRBV24-1
CASRKTSGDSYNEQFF	TGTGCCAGCAGGAAGACTAGCGGGGACTCCTACAATGAGCAGTTCTTC	TRBJ2-1	many	TRBD2	TRBV6-4
CASKRDSSYEQYF	TGTGCCAGCAAGCGGGACAGTTCCTACGAGCAGTACTTC	TRBJ2-7	many	-	TRBV2
CASSPLRGGENEQFF	TGTGCCAGCAGCCCGCTTCGGGGGGGAGAAAATGAGCAGTTCTTC	TRBJ2-1	many	TRBD2	TRBV7-2
CASSQDLPNSPLHF	TGTGCCAGCAGCCAAGATTTGCCAAATTCACCCCTCCACTTT	TRBJ1-6	-	-	TRBV3-1
CSVVTGGTGELFF	TGCAGCGTTGTAACAGGGGGCACCGGGGAGCTGTTTTTT	TRBJ2-2	-	TRBD1	TRBV29-1
CASSPGGRTDTQYF	TGTGCCAGCAGTCCGGGGGGACGCACAGATACGCAGTATTTT	TRBJ2-3	many	TRBD2	TRBV6-5
CASRLGLSTDTQYF	TGTGCCAGCAGATTAGGACTTAGCACAGATACGCAGTATTTT	TRBJ2-3	many	-	TRBV6-6
CSAYRGGYEQYF	TGCAGTGCTTACAGGGGGGGGTACGAGCAGTACTTC	TRBJ2-7	-	-	TRBV20-1
CASSKQACRGKNLNIHGYTF	TGTGCCAGCAGCAAACAAGCATGCAGGGGGAAGAACCTCAACATTCATGGCTACACCTTC	TRBJ1-2	few	-	TRBV21-1
CSARDSGRQGGGGAFF	TGCAGTGCTAGAGATTCGGGGCGGCAGGGCGGCGGGGGAGCTTTCTTT	TRBJ1-1	-	-	TRBV20-1
CASRNPKTGGNEKLFF	TGTGCCAGCAGAAACCCTAAAACAGGCGGGAATGAAAAACTGTTTTTT	TRBJ1-4	few	-	TRBV27
CATSRDLLATEAFF	TGTGCCACCAGCAGAGACCTACTGGCCACTGAAGCTTTCTTT	TRBJ1-1	few	-	TRBV15
CASSGGRVRDTQYF	TGTGCCAGCAGTGGGGGCAGGGTCAGGGATACGCAGTATTTT	TRBJ2-3	-	-	TRBV6-1
CASSLRLGEVSEAFF	TGCGCCAGCAGCTTGAGACTCGGCGAGGTATCTGAAGCTTTCTTT	TRBJ1-1	few	-	TRBV5-1
CSVERGGTEAFF	TGCAGCGTTGAAAGGGGGGGCACTGAAGCTTTCTTT	TRBJ1-1	-	-	TRBV29-1
CSARPTGEWRYYEQYF	TGCAGTGCTAGACCCACGGGGGAGTGGAGATACTACGAGCAGTACTTC	TRBJ2-7	many	-	TRBV20-1
CASSPVDRGPVATNEKLFF	TGTGCCAGCTCTCCTGTGGACAGGGGCCCCGTTGCAACTAATGAAAAACTGTTTTTT	TRBJ1-4	-	TRBD1	TRBV18
CASSRKNRSQGHGYTF	TGTGCCAGCAGCCGGAAGAACAGGTCCCAGGGCCATGGCTACACCTTC	TRBJ1-2	-	-	TRBV14
CASSPWAQGEAQYF	TGTGCCAGCAGCCCATGGGCACAGGGTGAGGCCCAGTACTTC	TRBJ2-5	-	-	TRBV5-6
CATSLRLSTGTGWFEQYF	TGTGCCACCAGCCTGCGACTATCTACCGGGACAGGGTGGTTCGAGCAGTACTTC	TRBJ2-7	many	TRBD1	TRBV15
CASNSIGGFEQYF	TGTGCCAGCAACTCCATTGGCGGATTTGAGCAGTACTTC	TRBJ2-5	few	-	TRBV27
CASSTSLDRGHNEQFF	TGTGCCAGCAGCACGTCCCTGGACAGGGGACACAATGAGCAGTTCTTC	TRBJ2-1	many	-	TRBV21-1
CSARAPGGNEQFF	TGCAGTGCTAGAGCACCGGGAGGCAATGAGCAGTTCTTC	TRBJ2-1	many	TRBD2	TRBV20-1
CASTIHGSPLHF	TGTGCCAGCACCATACATGGCTCACCCCTCCACTTT	TRBJ1-6	-	-	TRBV6-2/TRBV6-3
CASSSELGMAKNIQYF	TGTGCCAGCAGTTCGGAGTTGGGTATGGCCAAAAACATTCAGTACTTC	TRBJ2-4	-	-	TRBV27
CASTSLDAGVAFF	TGTGCCAGCACGTCCCTGGACGCAGGAGTGGCTTTCTTT	TRBJ1-1	-	-	TRBV3-1
CASSLGGSRNQPQHF	TGTGCCAGCAGCCTTGGGGGGAGTCGCAATCAGCCCCAGCATTTT	TRBJ1-5	many	-	TRBV2
CASSEGQAGAYEQYF	TGTGCCAGCAGTGAGGGACAGGCTGGGGCCTACGAGCAGTACTTC	TRBJ2-7	-	TRBD1	TRBV6-1
CASSGTGPPLHF	TGTGCCAGCTCAGGGACAGGACCACCCCTCCACTTT	TRBJ1-6	-	TRBD1	TRBV27
CASSQDGLANYNEQFF	TGTGCCAGCAGCCAAGATGGACTAGCGAATTACAATGAGCAGTTCTTC	TRBJ2-1	many	TRBD2	TRBV4-2
CASGLGANQPQHF	TGTGCCAGCGGTTTAGGGGCAAATCAGCCCCAGCATTTT	TRBJ1-5	few	-	TRBV12-3/TRBV12-4
CASRGTGAGGEQYF	TGTGCCAGCAGGGGGACAGGGGCCGGTGGTGAGCAGTACTTC	TRBJ2-5	-	TRBD1	TRBV6-2/TRBV6-3
CASSGQIRGTQYF	TGTGCCAGCAGTGGGCAGATTAGAGGGACCCAGTACTTC	TRBJ2-5	few	-	TRBV6-1
CSAGRTSGNEQFF	TGCAGTGCTGGCCGGACGAGCGGGAATGAGCAGTTCTTC	TRBJ2-1	many	-	TRBV20-1
CASSSIRLGIWNEQFF	TGTGCCAGCAGTTCGATCAGACTAGGAATTTGGAATGAGCAGTTCTTC	TRBJ2-1	-	-	TRBV27
CSARAAGPNSPLHF	TGCAGTGCTAGAGCGGCGGGGCCTAATTCACCCCTCCACTTT	TRBJ1-6	many	-	TRBV20-1
CSADTSRGPRETQYF	TGCAGTGCTGACACCTCCCGGGGCCCCAGGGAGACCCAGTACTTC	TRBJ2-5	many	-	TRBV20-1
CASSNGQGYYGYTF	TGTGCCAGCAGCAATGGACAGGGTTATTATGGCTACACCTTC	TRBJ1-2	many	TRBD1	TRBV7-2
CASSLGLDGSYEQFF	TGTGCCAGCAGCTTAGGGCTAGATGGCTCCTACGAGCAGTTCTTC	TRBJ2-1	-	-	TRBV7-8
CASSPRLSSFSYEQYF	TGCGCCAGCAGCCCGCGACTCTCAAGTTTCTCCTACGAGCAGTACTTC	TRBJ2-7	many	-	TRBV5-1
CSVDPGSGETQYF	TGCAGCGTTGACCCGGGGTCGGGGGAGACCCAGTACTTC	TRBJ2-5	many	-	TRBV29-1
CATSRDVRAETDTQYF	TGTGCCACCAGCAGAGATGTGAGAGCGGAGACAGATACGCAGTATTTT	TRBJ2-3	-	-	TRBV15
CASSGDLNTGELFF	TGCGCCAGTAGCGGGGATTTGAACACCGGGGAGCTGTTTTTT	TRBJ2-2	once	TRBD2	TRBV5-1
CASSQALGEQYF	TGTGCCAGCAGCCAGGCACTGGGGGAGCAGTACTTC	TRBJ2-7	many	-	TRBV12-3/TRBV12-4
CASNQRRVTDTQYF	TGTGCCAGCAACCAGCGGAGGGTCACAGATACGCAGTATTTT	TRBJ2-3	many	-	TRBV6-2/TRBV6-3
CASSMAGTSGYNEQFF	TGCGCCAGCAGCATGGCCGGGACTAGCGGATACAATGAGCAGTTCTTC	TRBJ2-1	many	TRBD2	TRBV5-1